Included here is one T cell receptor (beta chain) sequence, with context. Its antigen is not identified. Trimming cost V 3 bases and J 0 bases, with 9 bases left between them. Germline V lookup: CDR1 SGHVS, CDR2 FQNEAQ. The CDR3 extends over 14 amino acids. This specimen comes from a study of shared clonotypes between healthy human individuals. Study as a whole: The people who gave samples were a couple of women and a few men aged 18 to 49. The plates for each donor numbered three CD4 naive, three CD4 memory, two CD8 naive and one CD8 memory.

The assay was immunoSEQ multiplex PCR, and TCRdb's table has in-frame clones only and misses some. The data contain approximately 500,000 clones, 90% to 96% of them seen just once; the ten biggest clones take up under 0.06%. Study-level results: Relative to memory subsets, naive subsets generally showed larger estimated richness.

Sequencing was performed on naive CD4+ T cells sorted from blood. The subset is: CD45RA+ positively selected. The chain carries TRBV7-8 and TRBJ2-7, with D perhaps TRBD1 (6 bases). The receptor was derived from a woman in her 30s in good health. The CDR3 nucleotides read TGTGCCAGCAGCTTGGGGGACAACTCCTACGAGCAGTACTTC. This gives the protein CASSLGDNSYEQYF.